Detailed here is one TCR beta chain. Its antigen is currently not known. One base away there is no much larger clone; base qualities are not given. Sequences LNHDA (CDR1) and SQIVND (CDR2) are obtained from the germline V gene (reference sequence). V is reduced by 5 bases and J by 6 bases, leaving a spacing of 17 bases between them. The CDR3 starts with the cysteine, ends with the phenylalanine, and has 15 residues. This entry keeps only the CDR3 DNA: 45 bases, framed from base 1. The cohort consisted of some 730 healthy bone marrow donors. At the time of sampling, every cohort member was nominally healthy, though immune exposures that went unrecorded were likely present. The donor tested CMV seronegative, placing the donor among the roughly 400 seronegative members of the cohort. A peripheral blood sample was provided by each donor, and peripheral blood mononuclear cells were used for TCR beta sequencing. The Qiagen DNeasy Blood Extraction Kit was used to extract genomic DNA from the blood cell samples.

This specimen comes from a study of cytomegalovirus exposure and HLA in healthy donors listed by TCRdb under 2017. For the study in its entirety: In an earlier analysis of 450 to 750 of the donors, 250 to 350 Gb of sequence data and 90 million to 120 million unique TCR beta sequences from about 190 million T cells were reported. An early release that covered approximately 600 HLA-typed donors contained approximately 320 gigabases of sequencing data and 80 million or so unique TCR sequences. The genetic ancestry cluster associated with self-reported Caucasian donors included over 80% of the roughly 380 genotyped donors. The aim of the study was to test whether cataloging public T cell receptors could identify signatures of past pathogen exposure. The study profiled the T cell repertoires of 550 to 700 subjects by immunosequencing and related them to cytomegalovirus serostatus. In addition to the first cohort of approximately 650 subjects, a separate validation cohort of approximately 110 different subjects was used. To predict cytomegalovirus infection status, the study combined high-throughput TCR immunosequencing, statistical association of individual TCRs with disease status, and machine learning. To study patterns of TCR occurrence, a later analysis re-analyzed previously published TCR beta repertoires from several hundred donors and added high-resolution HLA genotyping. In the later analysis, no new phenotypic data were used to find candidate immune exposures; instead, reliance was placed on TCR beta sequences and their occurrence across donors. To decide whether each TCR beta V gene segment behaved as functional or pseudogenic, an earlier analysis of 587 of the donors relied on high-throughput TCR beta sequencing. Donor age, sex, ethnicity and CMV serostatus were collected together with the repertoire data. A later genetic analysis used genome-wide SNP genotypes for about 65% of the 666 donors, treating that subset as a discovery cohort. All discovery cohort repertoires had been generated using a single sequencing platform. Class I and class II HLA loci were covered by the typing at four-digit resolution. The number of donors typed differed by locus, with 629-630 for A, B, C, DRB1 and DQB1, approximately 500 for DQA1, approximately 580 for DPA1, and some 470 for DPB1. Because of strong linkage in the cohort, roughly five DR-DQ haplotypes were treated as single units for association and clustering. Across some 400 genotyped donors of the cohort, an average of roughly 200,000 unique TCR beta nucleotide sequences per donor were sequenced, and approximately 19% of those sequences were non-productive.

Receptor amplification or capture employed the immunoSEQ multiplex PCR assay. A mixture of 60 forward primers for TCR Vbeta segments and 13 reverse primers for TCR Jbeta segments was used in the multiplex PCR. A multiplex PCR assay on genomic DNA amplified the CDR3 region of rearranged TCR beta genes. The amplified TCR beta libraries were sequenced on the Illumina HiSeq System as 87-base-pair reads. The paper's data handling went like this. Across the 600 to 700 repertoires, a later analysis counted tens of millions of unique TCR beta chains, some 11 million of which were shared by at least two donors. Raw reads were error-corrected and collapsed into unique sequences with a nearest-neighbor algorithm that merged closely related sequences to remove PCR and sequencing errors. Alignment of CDR3 sequences to IMGT reference sequences was used to assign V, D and J gene segments. For a sequence to be retained, at least a six-nucleotide match to both a V gene segment and a J gene segment was required. A rearrangement counted as productive if the CDR3 had no stop codons and remained in frame with V and J, and every other rearrangement counted as non-productive. Following IMGT convention, CDR3 was defined as the stretch from the second conserved V-encoded cysteine to the conserved J-encoded phenylalanine. The earlier analysis of about 620 of the donors excluded sequences that lacked an unambiguous match to a single V gene segment. In an earlier analysis of more than 500 of the donors, a V segment was called functional when productive rearrangements were above 56.7%, and segregating when the standard deviation between donors exceeded 5%. A statistical classification framework was developed to diagnose cytomegalovirus status using the catalog of TCR beta chain sequences. In a later analysis, V and J genes were assigned by comparing TCR nucleotide sequences against IMGT/GENE-DB human TR gene sequences. In a later analysis, CDR3 sequences and most-parsimonious VDJ recombination scenarios were assigned using the TCRdist pipeline. In a later analysis, each TCR beta chain was defined by its CDR3 amino acid sequence together with its V-gene family, and reads without a unique V-gene family were excluded. To address suspected cross-contamination and a sequencing artifact, a later analysis removed a few hundred highly shared, low-generation-probability nucleotide sequences. In a later analysis, a clonal expansion index was calculated for each public chain from normalized within-repertoire ranks of inferred template counts. A later analysis computed generation probabilities with a VDJ recombination model fitted to out-of-frame rearrangements, and checked the results against IGoR. A later analysis scored TCR-TCR, TCR-HLA and TCR-CMV co-occurrence with hypergeometric tests, applying a repertoire-size bias correction to TCR pairs. To estimate false discovery rates, a later analysis permuted the HLA or CMV assignments 20 times. In a later analysis, co-occurring TCRs were grouped using DBSCAN, with TCRdist sequence similarity added in when clustering inside HLA-allele-positive subsets. For co-occurrence clustering, repertoires with fewer than 30,000 or more than 120,000 public chains were excluded, along with five repertoires with anomalous nucleotide sharing. Here the immuneACCESS table is served through TCRdb, limited to in-frame sequences with V and J called. Missing clones are a known gap in these copies; in checked studies unresolved V genes cover under half, and the rest lacks a known reason. That table gives V, J and clone size, and the DNA gave D and trimming. This sample comprises 150,000 to 200,000 clones, 76% of them detected only once. Clones ranked in the top ten supply 3% to 4% of the sample.

Here is what the overall study found, with its caveats: The study listed 150 to 200 TCR beta chains as associated with cytomegalovirus. According to a later analysis, most CMV-associated TCR beta chains appeared to be HLA-restricted, and the HLA associations seemed to be driven largely by CMV exposure. A cluster of highly shared sequence variants was judged likely to represent a technical artifact of the sequencing pipeline. In an earlier analysis of 587 of the donors, most TCR beta V segments appeared in productive rearrangements about 90% or about 30% of the time, broadly matching IMGT annotations. The classifier was reported to diagnose cytomegalovirus status with high specificity and sensitivity in both the original cohort and the validation cohort. Because the 87-base-pair reads could not distinguish some IMGT-functional V segments, including TRBV6-2 and TRBV6-3, those segments were excluded. According to a later genetic analysis, donors in an Asian-associated ancestry cluster had fewer N-insertions in productive TCRs than the approximately 630-donor mean. In a later analysis, some 18,000 TCR beta sequences were associated with specific HLA alleles at a false discovery rate of 0.05. Sequencing depth was assumed to be roughly uniform across donors in the presence/absence analyses, though that assumption may not hold. HLA typing was unavailable for some donors at each locus, so association tests used only the typed subset. When HLA alleles, especially DR and DQ, strongly co-occurred, TCR associations were difficult to assign to individual alleles. A few of the identified cytomegalovirus-associated TCR beta chains were confirmed in vitro to be specific for cytomegalovirus antigens. A later analysis reported that several top co-occurrence clusters appeared linked to parvovirus B19, influenza, CMV and Epstein-Barr virus. Linkage disequilibrium might explain the correlated functional status among segregating V segments, but an unknown experimental factor could not be ruled out. V-gene and J-gene trimming of TCR beta chains was associated with a missense DCLRE1C variant in a later genetic analysis, and the association was replicated in an independent cohort. In a later analysis, the rate of TCR association differed among HLA loci, with DRB1 alleles having the most associated TCRs and HLA-C alleles having the fewest. Because counts were too low, 15 or so rarely observed V segments, including chromosome 9 orphons, were excluded from the earlier analysis of about 500 of the donors. Most TCR sequences were observed very rarely across donors, whereas some public TCRs were present in many individuals. This cohort had only TCR beta chains sequenced, and the lack of alpha or paired-chain data limited which features could be detected. According to the authors, the approach could potentially be generalized to other disease states and immunological phenotypes. Immune exposure information for the cohort was limited to CMV serostatus. In a later analysis, HLA-associated TCR beta chains were found to be more clonally expanded and to have lower generation probabilities than equally common non-associated chains. A further reported finding was that TCR beta sequences accurately predicted the HLA-A and HLA-B alleles for most subjects in the first cohort.

Here the chain combines TRBV19 and TRBJ1-5; the D region possibly corresponds to TRBD1 (5 bases align). This clonotype was sampled from a male donor in good health and CMV-seronegative. The sample comprised PBMCs. The CDR3 region: CASSPLAGRGQPQHF. DNA sequence: TGTGCCAGTAGTCCCCTGGCAGGGAGGGGTCAGCCCCAGCATTTT.